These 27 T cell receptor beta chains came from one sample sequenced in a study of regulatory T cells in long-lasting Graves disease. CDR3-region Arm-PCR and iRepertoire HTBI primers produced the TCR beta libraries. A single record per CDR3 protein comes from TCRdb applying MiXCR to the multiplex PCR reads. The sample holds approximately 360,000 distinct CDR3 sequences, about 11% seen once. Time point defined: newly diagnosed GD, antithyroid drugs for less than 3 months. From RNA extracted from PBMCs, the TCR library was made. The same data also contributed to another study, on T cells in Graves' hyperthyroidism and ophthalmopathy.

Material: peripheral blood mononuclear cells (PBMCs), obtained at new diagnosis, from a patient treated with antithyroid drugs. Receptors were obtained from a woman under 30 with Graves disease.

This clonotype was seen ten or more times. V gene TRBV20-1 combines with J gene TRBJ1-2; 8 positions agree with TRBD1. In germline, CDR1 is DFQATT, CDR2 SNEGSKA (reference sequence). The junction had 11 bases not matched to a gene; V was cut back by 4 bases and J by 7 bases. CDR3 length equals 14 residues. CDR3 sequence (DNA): TGCAGTGCTAATCAGGGGGCTGGTAATTCTGGCTACACCTTC. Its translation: CSANQGAGNSGYTF.

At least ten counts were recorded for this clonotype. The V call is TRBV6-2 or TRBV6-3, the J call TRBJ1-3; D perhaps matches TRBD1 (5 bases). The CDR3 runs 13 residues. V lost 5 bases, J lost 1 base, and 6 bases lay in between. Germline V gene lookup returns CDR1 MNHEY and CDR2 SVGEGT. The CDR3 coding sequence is TGTGCCAGCAGTGGGGGGTCTGGAAACACCATATATTTT. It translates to CASSGGSGNTIYF.

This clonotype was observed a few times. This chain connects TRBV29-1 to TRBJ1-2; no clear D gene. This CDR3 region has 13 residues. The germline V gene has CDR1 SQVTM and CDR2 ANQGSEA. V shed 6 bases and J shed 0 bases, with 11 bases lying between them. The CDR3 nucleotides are TGCAGCGTCCCTATAGACTCTAACTATGGCTACACCTTC. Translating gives CSVPIDSNYGYTF.

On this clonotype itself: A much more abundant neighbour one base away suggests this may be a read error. CDR3 protein: CASGLDTQYF. DNA for the CDR3: TGTGCCAGCGGTTTAGATACGCAGTATTTT. This chain joins TRBV28 and TRBJ2-3; D remains unclear. Germline V gene data show CDR1 as MDHEN and CDR2 as SYDVKM. The CDR3 has 10 amino acids.

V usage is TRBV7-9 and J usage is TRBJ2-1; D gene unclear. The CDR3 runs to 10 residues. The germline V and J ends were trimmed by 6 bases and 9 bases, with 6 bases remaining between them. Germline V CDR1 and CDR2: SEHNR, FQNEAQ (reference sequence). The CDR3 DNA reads TGTGCCAGCAGAGACATTGAGCAGTTCTTC. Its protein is CASRDIEQFF.

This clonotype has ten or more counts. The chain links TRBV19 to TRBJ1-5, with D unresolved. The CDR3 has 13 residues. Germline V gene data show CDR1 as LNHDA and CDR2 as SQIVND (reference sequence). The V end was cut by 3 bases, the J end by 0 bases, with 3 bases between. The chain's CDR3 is CASSISSNQPQHF. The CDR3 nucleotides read TGTGCCAGTAGTATCAGTAGCAATCAGCCCCAGCATTTT.

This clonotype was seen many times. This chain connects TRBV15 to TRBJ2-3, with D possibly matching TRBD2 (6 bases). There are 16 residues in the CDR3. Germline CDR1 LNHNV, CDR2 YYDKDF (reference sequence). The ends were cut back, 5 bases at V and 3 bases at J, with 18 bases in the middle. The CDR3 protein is CATSSRGTDITDTQYF. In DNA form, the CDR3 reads TGTGCCACCAGCTCGCGAGGGACTGACATTACAGATACGCAGTATTTT.

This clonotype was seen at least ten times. The chain's CDR3 is CATSGTNSFSKETQYF. CDR3 in DNA: TGTGCCACCAGTGGGACAAATAGTTTCTCAAAAGAGACCCAGTACTTC. The chain couples TRBV24-1 to TRBJ2-5, with D perhaps TRBD1 (5 bases). V was trimmed by 5 bases and J by 3 bases, leaving 18 bases between them. Germline loops: CDR1 KGHDR, CDR2 SFDVKD. The CDR3 runs 16 residues.

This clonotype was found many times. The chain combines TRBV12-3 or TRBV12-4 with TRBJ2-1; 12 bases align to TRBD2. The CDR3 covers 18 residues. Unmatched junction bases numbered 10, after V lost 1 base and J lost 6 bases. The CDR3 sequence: CASSLGLAGGPYRNEQFF. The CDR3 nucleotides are TGTGCCAGCAGTTTAGGCCTAGCGGGGGGGCCGTACCGCAATGAGCAGTTCTTC.

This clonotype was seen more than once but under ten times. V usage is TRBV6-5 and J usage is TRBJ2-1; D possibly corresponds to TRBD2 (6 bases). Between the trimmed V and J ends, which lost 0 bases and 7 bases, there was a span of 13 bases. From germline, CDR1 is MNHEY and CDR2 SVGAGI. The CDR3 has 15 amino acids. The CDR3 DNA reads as TGTGCCAGCAGTTACTCCTTCCCGGGGAGGAATGAGCAGTTCTTC. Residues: CASSYSFPGRNEQFF.

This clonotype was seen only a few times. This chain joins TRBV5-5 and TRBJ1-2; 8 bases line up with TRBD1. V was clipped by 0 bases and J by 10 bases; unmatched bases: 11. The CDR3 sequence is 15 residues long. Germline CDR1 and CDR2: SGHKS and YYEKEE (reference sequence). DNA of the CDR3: TGTGCCAGCAGCTTGGCCAGGGGGCATGAGGGGGACTACACCTTC. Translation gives CASSLARGHEGDYTF.

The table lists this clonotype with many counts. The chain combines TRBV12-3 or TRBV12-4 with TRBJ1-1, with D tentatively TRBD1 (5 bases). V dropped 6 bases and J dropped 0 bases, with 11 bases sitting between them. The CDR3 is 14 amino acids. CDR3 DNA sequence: TGTGCCAGCAGACCTGGGACCATGAACACTGAAGCTTTCTTT. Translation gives CASRPGTMNTEAFF.

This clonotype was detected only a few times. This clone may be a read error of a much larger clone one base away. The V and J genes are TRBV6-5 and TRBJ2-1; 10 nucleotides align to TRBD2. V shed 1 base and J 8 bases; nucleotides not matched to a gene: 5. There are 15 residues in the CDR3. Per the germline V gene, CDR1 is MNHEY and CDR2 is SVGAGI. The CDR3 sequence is CASSYYSGGRDEQFF. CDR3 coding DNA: TGTGCCAGCAGTTACTATAGCGGGGGGCGGGATGAGCAGTTCTTC.

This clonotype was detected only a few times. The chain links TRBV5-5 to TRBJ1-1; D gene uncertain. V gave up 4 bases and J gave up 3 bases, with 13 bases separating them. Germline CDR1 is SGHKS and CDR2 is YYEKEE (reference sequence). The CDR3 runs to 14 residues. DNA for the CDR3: TGTGCCAGCAGCCTTTTCGGCACCCACACTGAAGCTTTCTTT. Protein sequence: CASSLFGTHTEAFF.

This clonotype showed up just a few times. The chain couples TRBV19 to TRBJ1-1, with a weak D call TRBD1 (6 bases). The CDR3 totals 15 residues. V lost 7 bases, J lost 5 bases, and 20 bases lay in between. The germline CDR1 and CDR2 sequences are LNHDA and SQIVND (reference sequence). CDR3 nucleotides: TGTGCCAGTAAACATCTAGGGGGGGCAGGTACTGAAGCTTTCTTT. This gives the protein CASKHLGGAGTEAFF.

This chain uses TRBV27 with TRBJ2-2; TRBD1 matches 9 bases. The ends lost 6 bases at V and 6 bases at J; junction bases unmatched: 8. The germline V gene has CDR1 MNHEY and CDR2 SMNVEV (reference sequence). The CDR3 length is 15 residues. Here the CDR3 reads CASSPFDRGAGELFF. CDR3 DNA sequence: TGTGCCAGCAGCCCTTTCGACAGGGGGGCCGGGGAGCTGTTTTTT.

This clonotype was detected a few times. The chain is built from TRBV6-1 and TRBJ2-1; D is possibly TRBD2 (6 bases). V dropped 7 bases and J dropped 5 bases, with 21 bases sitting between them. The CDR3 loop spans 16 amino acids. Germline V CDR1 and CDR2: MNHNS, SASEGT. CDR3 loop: CASTDGNGDSNNEQFF. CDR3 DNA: TGTGCCAGCACCGATGGGAATGGGGACTCAAACAATGAGCAGTTCTTC.

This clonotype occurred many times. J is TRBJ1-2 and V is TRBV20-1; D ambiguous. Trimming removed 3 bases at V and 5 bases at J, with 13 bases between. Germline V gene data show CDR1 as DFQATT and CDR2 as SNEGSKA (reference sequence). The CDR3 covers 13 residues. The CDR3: CSARAFGLYGYTF. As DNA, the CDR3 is TGCAGTGCTAGGGCCTTTGGCTTGTATGGCTACACCTTC.

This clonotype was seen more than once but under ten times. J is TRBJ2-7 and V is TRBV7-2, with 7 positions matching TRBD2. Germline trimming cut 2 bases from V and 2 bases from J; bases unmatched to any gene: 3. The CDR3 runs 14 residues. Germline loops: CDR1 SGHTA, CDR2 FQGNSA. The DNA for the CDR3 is TGTGCCAGCAGCTTAAGCGGGAACCCCTACGAGCAGTACTTC. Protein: CASSLSGNPYEQYF.

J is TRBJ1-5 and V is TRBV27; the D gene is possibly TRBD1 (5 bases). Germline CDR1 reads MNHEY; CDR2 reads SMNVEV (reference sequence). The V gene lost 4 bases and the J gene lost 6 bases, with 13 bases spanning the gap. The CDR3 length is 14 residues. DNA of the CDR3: TGTGCCAGCAGTTCCACAGGCGATGGTCAGCCCCAGCATTTT. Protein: CASSSTGDGQPQHF.

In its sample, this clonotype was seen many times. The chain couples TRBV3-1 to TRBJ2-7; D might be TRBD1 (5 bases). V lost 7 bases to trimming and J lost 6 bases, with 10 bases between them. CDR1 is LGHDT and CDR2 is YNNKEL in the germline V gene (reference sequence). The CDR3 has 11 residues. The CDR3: CASTGRGEQYF. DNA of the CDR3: TGTGCCAGCACCGGTAGGGGCGAGCAGTACTTC.

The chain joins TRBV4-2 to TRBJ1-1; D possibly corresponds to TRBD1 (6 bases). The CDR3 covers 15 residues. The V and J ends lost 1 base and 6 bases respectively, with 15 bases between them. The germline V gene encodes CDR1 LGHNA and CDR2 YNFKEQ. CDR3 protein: CASSQGHPGAAEAFF. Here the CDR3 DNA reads TGTGCCAGCAGCCAAGGTCACCCGGGGGCCGCTGAAGCTTTCTTT.

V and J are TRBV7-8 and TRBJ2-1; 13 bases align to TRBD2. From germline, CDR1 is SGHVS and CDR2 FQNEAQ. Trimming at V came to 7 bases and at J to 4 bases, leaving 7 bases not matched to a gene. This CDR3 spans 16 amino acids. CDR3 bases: TGTGCCAGCAAACTAGCGGGGGGGCTCTGGTACAATGAGCAGTTCTTC. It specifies CASKLAGGLWYNEQFF. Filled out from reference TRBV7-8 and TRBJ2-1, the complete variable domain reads GAGVSQSPRYKVAKRGQDVALRCDPISGHVSLFWYQQALGQGPEFLTYFQNEAQLDKSGLPSDRFFAERPEGSVSTLKIQRTQQEDSAVYLCASKLAGGLWYNEQFFGPGTRLTVL.

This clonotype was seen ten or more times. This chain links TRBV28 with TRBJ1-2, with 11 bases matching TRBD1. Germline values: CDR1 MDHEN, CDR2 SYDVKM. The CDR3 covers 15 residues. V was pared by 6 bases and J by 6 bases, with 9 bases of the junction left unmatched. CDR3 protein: CASRVLGQGDNGYTF. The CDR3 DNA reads TGTGCCAGCAGGGTTCTGGGACAGGGGGATAATGGCTACACCTTC.

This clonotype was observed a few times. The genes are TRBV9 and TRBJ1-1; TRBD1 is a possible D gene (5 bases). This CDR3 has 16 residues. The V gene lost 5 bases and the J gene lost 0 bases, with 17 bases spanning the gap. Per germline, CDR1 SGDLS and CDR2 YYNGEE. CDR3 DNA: TGTGCCAGCAGTCCTACCCAGGGACCCTTGAACACTGAAGCTTTCTTT. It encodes CASSPTQGPLNTEAFF.

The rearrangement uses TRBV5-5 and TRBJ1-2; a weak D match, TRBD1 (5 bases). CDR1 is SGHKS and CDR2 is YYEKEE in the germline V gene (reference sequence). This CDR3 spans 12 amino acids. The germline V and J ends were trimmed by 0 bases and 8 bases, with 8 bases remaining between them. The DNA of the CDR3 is TGTGCCAGCAGCTTGGAGGGGATCGGCTACACCTTC. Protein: CASSLEGIGYTF.

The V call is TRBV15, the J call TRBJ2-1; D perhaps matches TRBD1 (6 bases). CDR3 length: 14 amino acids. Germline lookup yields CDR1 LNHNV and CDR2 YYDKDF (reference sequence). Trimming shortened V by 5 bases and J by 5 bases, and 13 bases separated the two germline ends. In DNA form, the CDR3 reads TGTGCCACCAGCCCCCGGGACATACACAATGAGCAGTTCTTC. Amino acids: CATSPRDIHNEQFF. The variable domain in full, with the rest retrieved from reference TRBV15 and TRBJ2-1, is DAMVIQNPRYQVTQFGKPVTLSCSQTLNHNVMYWYQQKSSQAPKLLFHYYDKDFNNEADTPDNFQSRRPNTSFCFLDIRSPGLGDTAMYLCATSPRDIHNEQFFGPGTRLTVL.